The rows below give T cell receptor beta chains drawn from one sample of a study of blood T cell repertoires in COVID-19. Sequencing was performed with immunoSEQ multiplex PCR; in TCRdb, only in-frame clones are kept and a portion is missing. This table has some 100,000 clones, roughly 80% appearing once. What was sequenced was peripheral blood. The receptor source for this set is a man in his 70s with acute or convalescent COVID-19. The CDR3 runs from the conserved cysteine through the conserved F or W. The D gene is left open where the match is weak. Only some rows state a clone size, as once, few, many or a class for expanded clones.

CDR3 length,V gene,J gene,D gene,clone size,CDR3 DNA,CDR3 protein
13,TRBV12-5,TRBJ2-1,TRBD2,-,TGTGCTAGTGCTAGCGGGACTGCCAATGAGCAGTTCTTC,CASASGTANEQFF
15,TRBV7-9,TRBJ2-2,TRBD2,-,TGTGCCAGCAGCACGGGACTAGCGGGGACCGGGGAGCTGTTTTTT,CASSTGLAGTGELFF
14,TRBV5-6,TRBJ1-1,-,few,TGTGCCAGCAGCTTGGGACACCTGAACACTGAAGCTTTCTTT,CASSLGHLNTEAFF
14,TRBV4-1,TRBJ2-7,-,-,TGCGCCAGCAGCCAAGACCACAGGAGGGGCGAGCAGTACTTC,CASSQDHRRGEQYF
15,TRBV9,TRBJ2-1,TRBD1,-,TGTGCCAGCAGCTACCAGGGGGCAGGTAACAATGAGCAGTTCTTC,CASSYQGAGNNEQFF
15,TRBV6-2/TRBV6-3,TRBJ2-4,TRBD1,-,TGTGCCAGCAGCCTACAGGGGAAAGCCGGGAACATTCAGTACTTC,CASSLQGKAGNIQYF
15,TRBV7-6,TRBJ1-6,TRBD1,once,TGTGCCAGCAGCCCCCAAGGACAGGATAATTCACCCCTCCACTTT,CASSPQGQDNSPLHF
16,TRBV2,TRBJ2-7,-,-,TGTGCCAGCAGTGAAACGGTGTGGCAGGGGGGCAACGAGCAGTACTTC,CASSETVWQGGNEQYF
15,TRBV7-2,TRBJ1-5,TRBD1,-,TGTGCCAGCAGCCCGGGACAGGGGGGCAATCAGCCCCAGCATTTT,CASSPGQGGNQPQHF
17,TRBV5-6,TRBJ2-3,-,-,TGTGCCAGCAGCTCCTGGGGGGACCCTCAGGGCACAGATACGCAGTATTTT,CASSSWGDPQGTDTQYF
12,TRBV30,TRBJ1-1,TRBD1,-,TGTGCCTGGACTGGACAGGGGCTTTTTGCTTTCTTT,CAWTGQGLFAFF
15,TRBV18,TRBJ2-5,-,-,TGTGCCAGCTCACCCCCCGGGACACCGGGGGAGACCCAGTACTTC,CASSPPGTPGETQYF
14,TRBV6-2/TRBV6-3,TRBJ2-3,-,-,TGTGCCAGCAGTTACTCGACTGGCACAGATACGCAGTATTTT,CASSYSTGTDTQYF
15,TRBV6-6,TRBJ1-1,-,-,TGTGCCAGCAGAGTCAGGGGCCGATTGAACACTGAAGCTTTCTTT,CASRVRGRLNTEAFF
14,TRBV7-6,TRBJ2-7,TRBD2,-,TGTGCCAGCAGCTTAGTCGGGGAGGGCTACGAGCAGTACTTC,CASSLVGEGYEQYF
15,TRBV18,TRBJ1-3,-,-,TGTGCCAGCTCACCGGAACAGGGTCCTGGAAACACCATATATTTT,CASSPEQGPGNTIYF
16,TRBV6-2/TRBV6-3,TRBJ2-4,-,-,TGTGCCAGCAGTTCCCCGGGGGAGTACTTCAAAAACATTCAGTACTTC,CASSSPGEYFKNIQYF
17,TRBV11-2,TRBJ2-2,-,-,TGTGCCAGCAGCTTAAACTCCCAGGGGCGGGGGCGCAAGGAGCTGTTTTTT,CASSLNSQGRGRKELFF
15,TRBV5-4,TRBJ2-7,TRBD1,once,TGTGCCAGCAGCCCGGGGACAGGAAGCTCCTACGAGCAGTACTTC,CASSPGTGSSYEQYF
16,TRBV7-2,TRBJ2-7,-,-,TGTGCCAGCAGCTTTACAGGTACCGGCGTCGCCTACGAGCAGTACTTC,CASSFTGTGVAYEQYF
16,TRBV7-8,TRBJ1-5,TRBD1,-,TGTGCCAGCAGCAGGGCGGGACAGGGCCACAATCAGCCCCAGCATTTT,CASSRAGQGHNQPQHF
17,TRBV9,TRBJ2-1,TRBD2,-,TGTGCCAGCAGCCCCGGGACTAGCGGAAGCTCCTACAATGAGCAGTTCTTC,CASSPGTSGSSYNEQFF
15,TRBV6-5,TRBJ1-6,-,few,TGTGCCAGCAGCCGCCCACCGGGGAGGGCTTCACCCCTCCACTTT,CASSRPPGRASPLHF
15,TRBV6-5,TRBJ1-3,-,-,TGTGCCAGCAGTTACGGCGGACACTATGGAAACACCATATATTTT,CASSYGGHYGNTIYF
15,TRBV6-5,TRBJ1-2,-,-,TGTGCCAGCAGTTACTCGAAGACAGTTAACTATGGCTACACCTTC,CASSYSKTVNYGYTF
17,TRBV5-5,TRBJ1-3,TRBD1,-,TGTGCCAGCAGCTTGGGACAGGGAAGGGTTTCTGGAAACACCATATATTTT,CASSLGQGRVSGNTIYF
14,TRBV2,TRBJ1-6,-,-,TGTGCCAGCAGTGGACAGACCTATAATTCACCCCTCCACTTT,CASSGQTYNSPLHF
15,TRBV7-9,TRBJ2-5,-,-,TGTGCCAGCAGCCCATGGGCGACAGCCCAAGAGACCCAGTACTTC,CASSPWATAQETQYF
12,TRBV10-3,TRBJ1-6,-,once,TGTGCCAGCGGGACCTCCGATTCACCCCTCCACTTT,CASGTSDSPLHF
16,TRBV6-2/TRBV6-3,TRBJ1-1,TRBD1,-,TGTGCCAGCAGTTCGGGACAGGGGAGATTGAACACTGAAGCTTTCTTT,CASSSGQGRLNTEAFF
14,TRBV6-2/TRBV6-3,TRBJ2-5,TRBD1,-,TGTGCCAGCAGTTGGGGGACAGGCGGGGAGACCCAGTACTTC,CASSWGTGGETQYF
16,TRBV4-1,TRBJ1-2,TRBD1,-,TGCGCCAGCAGCCAAGAGCGAGGGACAGGGCACTATGGCTACACCTTC,CASSQERGTGHYGYTF
13,TRBV15,TRBJ2-7,-,-,TGTGCCACCAGCGTAACGAGGGGAGGCGAGCAGTACTTC,CATSVTRGGEQYF